This T cell receptor (beta chain) was identified in a study of cytomegalovirus exposure and HLA in healthy donors. About the study: For the roughly 390 genotyped donors, 65% to 90% fell within the Caucasian-associated ancestry cluster.

Study-wide points: In an earlier analysis, about 87% or about 30%: the productive usage of most TCR beta V segments.

PCR employed 60 Vbeta and 13 Jbeta primers. TCRdb keeps only in-frame clones here, not all; method: immunoSEQ multiplex PCR. The sample includes 140,000 to 150,000 clones, roughly 86% seen only once; the top ten take around 0.51%. The CDR3 has 15 residues. Trimming removed 6 bases from V and 2 bases from J; junction bases left unmatched: 10. The V gene's germline CDR1 is MDHEN and CDR2 SYDVKM. Comments on this clone: No antigen is known for it.

The source of this sequence is a woman in her forties in good health and CMV-seronegative. The sequencing input was PBMCs. The V call is TRBV28, the J call TRBJ2-7, with 7 bases aligning to TRBD1. CDR3 sequence: CASSPTGVLTYEQYF. The CDR3, as DNA: TGTGCCAGCAGCCCAACAGGGGTGCTCACCTACGAGCAGTACTTC. Full variable domain (missing parts from reference TRBV28 and TRBJ2-7): DVKVTQSSRYLVKRTGEKVFLECVQDMDHENMFWYRQDPGLGLRLIYFSYDVKMKEKGDIPEGYSVSREKKERFSLILESASTNQTSMYLCASSPTGVLTYEQYFGPGTRLTVT.